This entry concerns a single TCR beta chain. The assay was immunoSEQ multiplex PCR, and TCRdb's table has in-frame clones only and misses some. The repertoire includes approximately 17,000 clones, about two thirds of them detected once, and under 20% sits in the top ten. The V end lost 0 bases, the J end lost 7 bases, and 2 bases lay between the germline ends. The germline V gene encodes CDR1 SGHNT and CDR2 YYREEE (reference sequence). CDR3 size: 11 residues. This sample is drawn from a study of OX40 agonist ivuxolimab in advanced cancers. The chain links TRBV5-4 to TRBJ2-1; D remains unclear. The clonotype was recovered from an adult with an advanced solid tumor such as melanoma, head and neck, liver or kidney cancer. Material: CD4+ or CD8+ T cells sorted from blood, obtained in a trial of the OX40 agonist ivuxolimab. The CDR3 sequence is CASSLGNEQFF. The CDR3 coding sequence is TGTGCCAGCAGCTTGGGGAATGAGCAGTTCTTC.